This T cell receptor (beta chain) was observed in a study of shared clonotypes between healthy human individuals. Whole-study context: Donors were two women and a few men aged 18 to 49.

Worth noting for this clone: Antigen: not known.

Germline assignment: CDR1 SGHNT and CDR2 YYREEE (reference sequence). Trimming took off 1 base at V and 7 bases at J, with 8 bases between the two ends. The CDR3 sequence is 12 residues long. Repertoires were generated with immunoSEQ multiplex PCR, while TCRdb's copy carries only in-frame clones and drops some. In the table there are around 1.1 million clones, approximately 80% of which are singletons. Study findings and constraints: Only blood samples were collected, and tissue repertoires likely differ.

This sequence originates from a man aged 18-30 years in good health. Some clones in this sample may be carry-over from other donors' samples. What was sequenced was memory CD4+ T cells from PBMCs. Subset: CD45RA-negative fraction. This chain links TRBV5-4 with TRBJ1-2; D gene uncertain. The CDR3 spells CASSLTLSGYTF. The CDR3 DNA sequence: TGTGCCAGCAGCTTGACGTTGAGTGGCTACACCTTC.